This section outlines one T cell receptor beta chain sequence together with its context. Its antigen is as yet unknown. Generated by immunoSEQ multiplex PCR, the TCRdb table keeps only in-frame clones and is missing some. The sample contains approximately 65,000 clones, over 90% of which appear only once. This entry belongs to a study of T cell clones after liver transplantation. At the level of the study: Standard immunosuppression, with no induction, continued until 12-24 months after transplant. Tolerant meant at least one year fully off immunosuppression without liver enzymes above twice normal. Study findings and constraints: Low donor cell numbers restricted donor-reactive repertoire measurement in a couple of subjects.

The germline V and J ends were trimmed by 1 base and 1 base, with 11 bases remaining between them. The germline V gene encodes CDR1 SGHRS and CDR2 YFSETQ. The CDR3 is 16 residues long. This TCR derives from a human patient who received a liver transplant. Some of the T cells might come from the graft donor. This chain links TRBV5-1 with TRBJ2-2; D is possibly TRBD1 (5 bases). The input for sequencing was CD4+ T cells from blood, taken about 26 months after liver transplant. The CDR3 nucleotides read TGCGCCAGCAGCTTGAGGGGAATAGGGAACACCGGGGAGCTGTTTTTT. The encoded protein is CASSLRGIGNTGELFF.